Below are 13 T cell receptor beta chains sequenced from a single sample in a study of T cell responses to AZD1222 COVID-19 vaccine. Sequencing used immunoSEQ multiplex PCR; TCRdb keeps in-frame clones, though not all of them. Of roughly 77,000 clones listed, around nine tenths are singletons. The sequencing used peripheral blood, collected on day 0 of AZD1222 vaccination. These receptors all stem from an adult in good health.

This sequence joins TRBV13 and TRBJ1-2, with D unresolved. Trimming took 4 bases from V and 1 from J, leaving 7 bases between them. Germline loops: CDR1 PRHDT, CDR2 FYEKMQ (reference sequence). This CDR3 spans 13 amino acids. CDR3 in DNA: TGTGCCAGCAGCTCCGAAAATAACTATGGCTACACCTTC. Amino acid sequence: CASSSENNYGYTF.

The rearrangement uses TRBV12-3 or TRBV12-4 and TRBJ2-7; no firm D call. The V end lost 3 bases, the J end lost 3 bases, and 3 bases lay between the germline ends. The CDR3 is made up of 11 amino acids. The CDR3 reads CASSLGYEQYF. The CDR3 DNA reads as TGTGCCAGCAGTTTGGGCTACGAGCAGTACTTC.

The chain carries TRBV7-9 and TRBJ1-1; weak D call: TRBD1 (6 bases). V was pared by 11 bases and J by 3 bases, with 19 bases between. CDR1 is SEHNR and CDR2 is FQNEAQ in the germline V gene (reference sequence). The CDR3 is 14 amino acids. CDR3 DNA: TGTGCCGGGGGGATCGAGGGGGGCCACACTGAAGCTTTCTTT. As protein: CAGGIEGGHTEAFF.

CDR3 protein: CASFPGGSSSYEQYF. As DNA, the CDR3 is TGCGCCAGCTTCCCTGGCGGGTCGAGCTCCTACGAGCAGTACTTC. This chain connects TRBV5-1 to TRBJ2-7; TRBD2 is a possible D gene (5 bases). V lost 7 bases and J 0 bases, leaving 17 bases between the germline ends. This CDR3 has 15 residues. Germline V gene lookup returns CDR1 SGHRS and CDR2 YFSETQ.

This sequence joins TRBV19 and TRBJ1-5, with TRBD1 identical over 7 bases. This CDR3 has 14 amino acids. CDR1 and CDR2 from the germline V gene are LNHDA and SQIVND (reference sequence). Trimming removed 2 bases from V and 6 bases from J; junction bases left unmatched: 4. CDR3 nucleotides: TGTGCCAGTAGTATATGGCAGGGGGGTCAGCCCCAGCATTTT. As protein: CASSIWQGGQPQHF.

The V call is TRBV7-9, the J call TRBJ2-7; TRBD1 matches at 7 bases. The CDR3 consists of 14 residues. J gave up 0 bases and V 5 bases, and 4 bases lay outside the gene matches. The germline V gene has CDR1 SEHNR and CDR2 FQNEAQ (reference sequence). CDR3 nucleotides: TGTGCCAGCAGCATACAGGGGATCTCCTACGAGCAGTACTTC. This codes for CASSIQGISYEQYF. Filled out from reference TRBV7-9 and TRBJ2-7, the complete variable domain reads DTGVSQNPRHKITKRGQNVTFRCDPISEHNRLYWYRQTLGQGPEFLTYFQNEAQLEKSRLLSDRFSAERPKGSFSTLEIQRTEQGDSAMYLCASSIQGISYEQYFGPGTRLTVT.

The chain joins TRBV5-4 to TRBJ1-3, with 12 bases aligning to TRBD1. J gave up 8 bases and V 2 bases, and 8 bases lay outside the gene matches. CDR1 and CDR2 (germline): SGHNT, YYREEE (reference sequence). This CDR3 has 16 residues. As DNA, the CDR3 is TGTGCCAGCAGCTTACCGGGACAGGGGGCGCGGGACACCATATATTTT. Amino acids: CASSLPGQGARDTIYF.

In DNA form, the CDR3 reads TGTGCCAGCGCCTACAGTGGCAACTATGGCTACACCTTC. As protein: CASAYSGNYGYTF. This chain joins TRBV11-2 and TRBJ1-2; D is ambiguous. CDR3 length: 13 amino acids. CDR1 and CDR2 from the germline V gene are SGHAT and FQNNGV. The V gene lost 8 bases and the J gene lost 2 bases, with 12 bases spanning the gap.

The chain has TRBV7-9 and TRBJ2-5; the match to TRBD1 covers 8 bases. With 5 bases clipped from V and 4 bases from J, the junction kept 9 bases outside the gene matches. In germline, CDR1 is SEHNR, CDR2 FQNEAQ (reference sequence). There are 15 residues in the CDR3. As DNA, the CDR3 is TGTGCCAGCAGCCCAGGACAGGGAAGGGGAGAGACCCAGTACTTC. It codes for CASSPGQGRGETQYF.

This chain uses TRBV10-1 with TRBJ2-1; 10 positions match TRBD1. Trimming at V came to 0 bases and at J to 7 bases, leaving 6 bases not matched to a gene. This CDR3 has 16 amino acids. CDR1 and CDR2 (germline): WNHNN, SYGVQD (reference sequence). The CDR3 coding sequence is TGCGCCAGCAGTGAGTCCGGAGGACAGGGGGGGAATGAGCAGTTCTTC. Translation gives CASSESGGQGGNEQFF.

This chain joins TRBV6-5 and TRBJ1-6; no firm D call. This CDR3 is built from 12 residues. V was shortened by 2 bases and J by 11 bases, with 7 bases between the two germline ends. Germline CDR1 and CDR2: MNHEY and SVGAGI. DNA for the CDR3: TGTGCCAGCAGTTACGCAGGTGCACCCCTCCACTTT. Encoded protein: CASSYAGAPLHF.

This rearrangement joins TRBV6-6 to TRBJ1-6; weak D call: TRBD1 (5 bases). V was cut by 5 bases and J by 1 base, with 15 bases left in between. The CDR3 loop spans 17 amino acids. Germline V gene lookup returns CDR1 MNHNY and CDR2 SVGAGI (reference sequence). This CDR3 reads CASSRKGRGSYNSPLHF. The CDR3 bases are TGTGCCAGCAGTCGTAAGGGGCGCGGGTCCTATAATTCACCCCTCCACTTT.

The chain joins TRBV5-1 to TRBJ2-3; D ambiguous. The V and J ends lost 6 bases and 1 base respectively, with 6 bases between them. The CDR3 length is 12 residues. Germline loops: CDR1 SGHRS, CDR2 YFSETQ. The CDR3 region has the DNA TGCGCCAGCAAGGTGGGCACAGATACGCAGTATTTT. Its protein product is CASKVGTDTQYF.